This is a list of T cell receptor beta chains from one sample in a study of blood T cell repertoires in COVID-19. Here immunoSEQ multiplex PCR was the method, and the copy in TCRdb shows in-frame clones only, minus some. The sample lists about 250,000 clones; around 89% were seen once. Material for sequencing was PBMCs or T cells enriched from blood (not recorded which). These receptors were collected from a woman aged 50 to 65 who had recovered from COVID-19. CDR3s include the opening cysteine and the closing phenylalanine or tryptophan. Fields, in order: J gene, clone size, V gene, D gene, CDR3 DNA, CDR3 protein. A D gene is named only where the DNA matches it firmly. Clone size is given for some rows only: seen once, a few or many times, or a class if the clone is expanded.

TRBJ1-2 NA TRBV28 NA TGTGCCAGCGGGGGGGGCTATGGCTACACCTTC CASGGGYGYTF
TRBJ2-7 NA TRBV4-2 NA TGTGCCAGCAGCCTAACCGGGAGCTCCTACGAGCAGTACTTC CASSLTGSSYEQYF
TRBJ2-5 NA TRBV28 TRBD2 TGTGCCATCTCCGCGGCCGGGACTAGCTCAAAGACCCAGTACTTC CAISAAGTSSKTQYF
TRBJ2-7 NA TRBV3-1/TRBV3-2 TRBD2 TGTGCCAGCAGCCTTAGCGGGAGGGAGGGGCGGCAGTACTTC CASSLSGREGRQYF
TRBJ2-7 once TRBV6-5 TRBD1 TGTGCCAGCACCGGGACAGGGACCTACGAGCAGTACTTC CASTGTGTYEQYF
TRBJ1-2 NA TRBV28 NA TGTGCCAGCAGTCAGCGAACGTCGGGGGGCTATGGCTACACCTTC CASSQRTSGGYGYTF
TRBJ1-1 once TRBV5-1 NA TGCGCCAGCAGATGGAGGGAGAACACTGAAGCTTTCTTT CASRWRENTEAFF
TRBJ2-2 NA TRBV24-1 TRBD2 TGTGCCACCAGTGATTTTTTGACTAGCGGCACCGGGGAGCTGTTTTTT CATSDFLTSGTGELFF
TRBJ1-1 NA TRBV5-1 NA TGCGCCAGCAGCCCGGGGGTGGTTACTGAAGCTTTCTTT CASSPGVVTEAFF
TRBJ2-5 NA TRBV2 NA TGTGCCAGCAGTGAACTAGGGACACTGGGCGAGACCCAGTACTTC CASSELGTLGETQYF
TRBJ1-5 NA TRBV2 NA TGTGCCAGCAGTGAAGTCAGGGGTGGACAGCCCCAGCATTTT CASSEVRGGQPQHF
TRBJ2-3 NA TRBV19 TRBD1 TGTGCCACAGGACAGGGGGCTTCGACTAGCACAGATACGCAGTATTTT CATGQGASTSTDTQYF
TRBJ2-7 NA TRBV12-3/TRBV12-4 NA TGTGCCAGCAGTTTAGGGAGTTACGAGCAGTACTTC CASSLGSYEQYF
TRBJ2-3 NA TRBV5-1 NA TGCGCCAGCAGCCTGCAGGGGTCGGGGACAGATACGCAGTATTTT CASSLQGSGTDTQYF
TRBJ1-1 NA TRBV2 TRBD1 TGTGCCAGCAGTGAATTCTCTGCGGGACAGGGCATCAACGCTTTCTTT CASSEFSAGQGINAFF
TRBJ1-1 NA TRBV6-2/TRBV6-3 TRBD1 TGTGCCAGCAGTAACCCCAGGGGGCGAGGTGAAGCTTTCTTT CASSNPRGRGEAFF
TRBJ1-2 NA TRBV24-1 NA TGTGCCACCAGTGATCAGTACCGGGGCTATGGCTACACCTTC CATSDQYRGYGYTF
TRBJ2-5 NA TRBV7-8 NA TGTGCCAGCAGCTTAGGTATAACGAGTCGTAACCAAGAGACCCAGTACTTC CASSLGITSRNQETQYF
TRBJ2-7 NA TRBV19 TRBD2 TGTGCCAGTAGACTAGCGAAGTCATACGAGCAGTACTTC CASRLAKSYEQYF
TRBJ1-2 NA TRBV2 TRBD1 TGTGCCAGCACCCGGGACAGTGGCATTGGGGGCTACACCTTC CASTRDSGIGGYTF
TRBJ1-2 NA TRBV28 NA TGTGCCAGCAGTTTAAACCAGCTCGAGGATACAACGGACACTAACTATGGCTACACCTTC CASSLNQLEDTTDTNYGYTF
TRBJ2-7 once TRBV6-2/TRBV6-3 NA TGTGCCAGCAGTTATCGGCTAGCCTACGAGCAGTACTTC CASSYRLAYEQYF
TRBJ2-1 once TRBV4-2 TRBD2 TGTGCCAGCAGCCAAGCCGACTCGACAGCGGGGCGACAGTTCTTC CASSQADSTAGRQFF
TRBJ2-1 NA TRBV27 NA TGTGCCAGCAGTTTACAGGGCGGGATCAGTAATGAGCAGTTCTTC CASSLQGGISNEQFF
TRBJ1-6 NA TRBV27 TRBD1 TGTGCCAGCAGACCACTAGGGGGCGCCGACCGTTCCTATAATTCACCCCTCCACTTT CASRPLGGADRSYNSPLHF
TRBJ1-1 NA TRBV7-2 TRBD1 TGTGCCAGCAGCACCTACCGGGACAGGGCCCCTGGGGCTTTCTTT CASSTYRDRAPGAFF
TRBJ2-5 NA TRBV5-1 NA TGCGCCAGCAGCTCGGGGGGCGGGAGCTCAGAGACCCAGTACTTC CASSSGGGSSETQYF
TRBJ1-3 NA TRBV18 NA TGTGCCAGCTCACCAAACAGGGAGAGTGGAAACACCATATATTTT CASSPNRESGNTIYF
TRBJ1-3 NA TRBV5-4 NA TGTGCCAGCAGCTTGGCAGGTAGCTCTGGAAACACCATATATTTT CASSLAGSSGNTIYF
TRBJ1-1 NA TRBV28 TRBD1 TGTGCCAGCAATTCGTCTCCAGGGGGCGGCGACACTGAAGCTTTCTTT CASNSSPGGGDTEAFF
TRBJ2-3 NA TRBV11-3 TRBD2 TGTGCCAGCAGCTCTGGACTAGCGGGAGGGGATACGCAGTATTTT CASSSGLAGGDTQYF
TRBJ2-1 NA TRBV27 TRBD1 TGTGCCAGCAGTTCCCGGGACAGGGGATACAATGAGCAGTTCTTC CASSSRDRGYNEQFF
TRBJ1-1 NA TRBV6-2/TRBV6-3 NA TGTGCCAGCAGTTACCCCGCCGGTAGCGCCCCCCCAAGTACTGAAGCTTTCTTT CASSYPAGSAPPSTEAFF
TRBJ2-2 once TRBV18 TRBD2 TGTGCCAGCTCTCCAGTAGCGGGAGATTTCACCGGGGAGCTGTTTTTT CASSPVAGDFTGELFF
TRBJ2-3 NA TRBV5-6 TRBD2 TGTGCCAGCAGCTTGGTACTAGCGGGAATCACAGATACGCAGTATTTT CASSLVLAGITDTQYF
TRBJ2-7 NA TRBV4-2 TRBD2 TGTGCCAGCAGCCAAGGACTAGCGTCCTACGAGCAGTACTTC CASSQGLASYEQYF
TRBJ1-5 NA TRBV19 TRBD1 TGTGCCAGTAGTAAAGGGGGCAGGGGAGATCAGCCCCAGCATTTT CASSKGGRGDQPQHF
TRBJ1-5 once TRBV18 NA TGTGCCAGCTCCGGGGAGCTAAAAAATCAGCCCCAGCATTTT CASSGELKNQPQHF
TRBJ1-5 NA TRBV7-2 TRBD1 TGTGCCAGCAGCCAGGACAGGGATCAGCCCCAGCATTTT CASSQDRDQPQHF
TRBJ2-1 NA TRBV20-1 TRBD2 TGCAGTGCTAGTCCCCGACTAGCGGGAGGCTACAATGAGCAGTTCTTC CSASPRLAGGYNEQFF
TRBJ2-2 NA TRBV30 NA TGTGCCTGGACCCCCGAGGACACCGGGGAGCTGTTTTTT CAWTPEDTGELFF
TRBJ2-2 NA TRBV6-6 NA TGTGCCAGCAGTTACGGGGGGTCTGGCACCGGGGAGCTGTTTTTT CASSYGGSGTGELFF
TRBJ1-6 NA TRBV24-1 NA TGTGCCACCAGCTCCGGACAGTCTTATAATTCACCCCTCCACTTT CATSSGQSYNSPLHF
TRBJ1-5 NA TRBV24-1 TRBD1 TGTGCCACCTCCTCGGACAGGGGGCCTAAGAGGAAGAGTCAGCCCCAGCATTTT CATSSDRGPKRKSQPQHF
TRBJ1-1 NA TRBV14 TRBD1 TGTGCCAGCAGCTGGACAGGGGGAGCTTCCACTGAAGCTTTCTTT CASSWTGGASTEAFF
TRBJ2-1 NA TRBV24-1 TRBD2 TGTGCCACCAGTGATTCCAGCGGCGCGGGGGACTACAATGAGCAGTTCTTC CATSDSSGAGDYNEQFF
TRBJ1-5 NA TRBV19 NA TGTGCCACCCGACAGACAGCCCACAATCAGCCCCAGCATTTT CATRQTAHNQPQHF
TRBJ2-5 once TRBV2 TRBD2 TGTGCCACTAGCGGGGGCGGGAATGGCCAAGAGACCCAGTACTTC CATSGGGNGQETQYF
TRBJ1-5 NA TRBV6-2/TRBV6-3 NA TGTGCCAGCAGCGGAGGCCATAGCAATCAGCCCCAGCATTTT CASSGGHSNQPQHF
TRBJ1-5 NA TRBV4-3 NA TGCGCCAGCAGCCAAGATCAGGGGAATCAGCCCCAGCATTTT CASSQDQGNQPQHF
TRBJ1-4 NA TRBV7-9 NA TGTGCCAGCAGTCCGAGTGCGGGATTTGAAAAACTGTTTTTT CASSPSAGFEKLFF
TRBJ1-2 NA TRBV28 NA TGTGCCAGCAGTATGCCCGGGGGGAGCAATGGCTACACCTTC CASSMPGGSNGYTF